This T cell receptor beta chain is drawn from a study of regulatory and conventional T cells in breast cancer. TCRdb reanalysed the PCR reads using MiXCR and keeps one entry per CDR3 protein. The sample holds fewer than 20,000 distinct CDR3 sequences, 25% to 40% seen once. There are a few counts of this clonotype. Input material: conventional T cells from blood. This clonotype was sampled from a female donor in good health.

The CDR3 nucleotides are TGTGCCAGCAGCTCCGCCAGCGGGAGGGGCCGCCATGAGCAGTTCTTC. This gives the protein CASSSASGRGRHEQFF. The chain recombines TRBV5-4 with TRBJ2-1; 10 nucleotides match TRBD2. The CDR3 sequence is 16 residues long. Germline V gives CDR1 SGHNT, CDR2 YYREEE (reference sequence). Unmatched junction bases numbered 11, after V lost 3 bases and J lost 8 bases.